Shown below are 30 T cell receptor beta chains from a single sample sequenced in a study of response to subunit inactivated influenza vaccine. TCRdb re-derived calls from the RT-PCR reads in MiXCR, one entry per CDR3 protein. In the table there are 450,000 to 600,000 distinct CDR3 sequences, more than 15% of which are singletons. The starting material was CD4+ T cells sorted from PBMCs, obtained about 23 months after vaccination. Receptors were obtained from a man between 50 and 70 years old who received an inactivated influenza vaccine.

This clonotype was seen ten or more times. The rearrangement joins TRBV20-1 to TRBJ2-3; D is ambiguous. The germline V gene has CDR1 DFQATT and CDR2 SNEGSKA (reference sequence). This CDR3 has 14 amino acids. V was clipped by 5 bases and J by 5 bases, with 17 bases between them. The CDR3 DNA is TGCAGTGCTTCCCAGTTCCTCTCGGGAGATACGCAGTATTTT. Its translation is CSASQFLSGDTQYF.

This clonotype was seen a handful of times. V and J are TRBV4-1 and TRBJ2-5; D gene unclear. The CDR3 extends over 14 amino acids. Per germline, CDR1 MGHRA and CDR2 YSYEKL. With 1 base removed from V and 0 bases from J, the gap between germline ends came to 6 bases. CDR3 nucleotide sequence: TGCGCCAGCAGCCAAGTTGAATACCAAGAGACCCAGTACTTC. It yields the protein CASSQVEYQETQYF.

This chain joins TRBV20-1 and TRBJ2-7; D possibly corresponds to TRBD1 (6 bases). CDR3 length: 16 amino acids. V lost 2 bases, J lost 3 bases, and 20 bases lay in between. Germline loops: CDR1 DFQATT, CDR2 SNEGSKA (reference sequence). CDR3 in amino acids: CSARPTDRKSGYEQYF. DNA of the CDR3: TGCAGTGCTAGACCTACCGACAGGAAATCGGGCTACGAGCAGTACTTC.

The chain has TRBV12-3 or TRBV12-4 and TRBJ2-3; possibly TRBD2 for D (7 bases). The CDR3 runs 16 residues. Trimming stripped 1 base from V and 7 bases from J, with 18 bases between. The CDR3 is CASSLVGIQGGYTQYF. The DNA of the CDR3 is TGTGCCAGCAGTTTAGTAGGGATACAGGGAGGGTATACGCAGTATTTT.

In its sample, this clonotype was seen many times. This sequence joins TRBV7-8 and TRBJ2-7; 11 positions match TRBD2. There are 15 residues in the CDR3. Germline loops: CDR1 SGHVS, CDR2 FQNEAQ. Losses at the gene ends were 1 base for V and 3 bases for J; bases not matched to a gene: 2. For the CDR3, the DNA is TGTGCCAGCAGCTTAGATACTAGCGGGAGCTACGAGCAGTACTTC. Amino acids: CASSLDTSGSYEQYF.

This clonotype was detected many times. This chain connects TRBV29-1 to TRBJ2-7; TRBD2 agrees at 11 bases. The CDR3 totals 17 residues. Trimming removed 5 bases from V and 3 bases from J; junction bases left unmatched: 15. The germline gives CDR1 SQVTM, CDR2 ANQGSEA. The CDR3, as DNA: TGCAGCGTTACCGGACAGGGTGCGGGGACTAGCGGCTACGAGCAGTACTTC. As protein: CSVTGQGAGTSGYEQYF.

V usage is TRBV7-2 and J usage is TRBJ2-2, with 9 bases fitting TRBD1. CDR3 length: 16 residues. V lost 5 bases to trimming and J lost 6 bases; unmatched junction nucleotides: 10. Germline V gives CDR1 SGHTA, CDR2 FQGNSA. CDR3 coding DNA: TGTGCCAGCAGCCCCAGAGGGACAGGGATAGCCGGGGAGCTGTTTTTT. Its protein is CASSPRGTGIAGELFF. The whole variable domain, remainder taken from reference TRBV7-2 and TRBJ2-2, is GAGVSQSPSNKVTEKGKDVELRCDPISGHTALYWYRQSLGQGLEFLIYFQGNSAPDKSGLPSDRFSAERTGGSVSTLTIQRTQQEDSAVYLCASSPRGTGIAGELFFGEGSRLTVL.

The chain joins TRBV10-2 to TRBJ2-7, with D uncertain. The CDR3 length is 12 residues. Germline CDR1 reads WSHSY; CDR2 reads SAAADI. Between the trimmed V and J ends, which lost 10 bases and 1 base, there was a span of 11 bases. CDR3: CATTASSYEQYF. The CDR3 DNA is TGCGCCACCACCGCCAGTTCCTACGAGCAGTACTTC.

Here the CDR3 reads CASSERPYREGANVLTF. CDR3 coding DNA: TGTGCCAGCAGTGAACGGCCCTACAGGGAAGGGGCCAACGTCCTGACTTTC. The rearrangement links TRBV2 to TRBJ2-6, with D possibly TRBD1 on 6 matching bases. Trimming pared 2 bases from V and 4 bases from J, leaving 15 bases between. The CDR3 extends over 17 amino acids. Germline V gene sequence: CDR1 SNHLY, CDR2 FYNNEI.

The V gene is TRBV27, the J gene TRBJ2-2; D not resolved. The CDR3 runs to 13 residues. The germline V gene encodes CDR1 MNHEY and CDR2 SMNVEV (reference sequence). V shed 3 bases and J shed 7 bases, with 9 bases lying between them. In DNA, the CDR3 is TGTGCCAGCAGTTTCTCTGGTCTCGGGGAGCTGTTTTTT. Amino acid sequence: CASSFSGLGELFF.

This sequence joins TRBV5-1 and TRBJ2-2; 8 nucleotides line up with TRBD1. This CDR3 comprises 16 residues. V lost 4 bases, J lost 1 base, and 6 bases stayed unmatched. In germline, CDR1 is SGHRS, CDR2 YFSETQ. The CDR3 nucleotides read TGCGCCAGCAGCAAGACAGGGGCGGTGAACACCGGGGAGCTGTTTTTT. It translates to CASSKTGAVNTGELFF.

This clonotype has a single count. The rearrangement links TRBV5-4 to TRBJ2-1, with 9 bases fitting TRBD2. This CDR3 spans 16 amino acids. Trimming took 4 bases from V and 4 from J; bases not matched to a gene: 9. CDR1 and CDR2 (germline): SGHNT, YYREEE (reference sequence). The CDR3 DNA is TGTGCCAGCAGCCCCGAGTTGCGGGGGGGATACAATGAGCAGTTCTTC. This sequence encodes CASSPELRGGYNEQFF.

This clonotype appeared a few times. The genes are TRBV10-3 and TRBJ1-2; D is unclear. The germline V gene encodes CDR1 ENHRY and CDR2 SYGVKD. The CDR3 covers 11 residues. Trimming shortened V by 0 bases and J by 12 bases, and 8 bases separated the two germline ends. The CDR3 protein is CAISESSIHTF. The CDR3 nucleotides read TGTGCCATCAGTGAGTCATCAATCCACACCTTC.

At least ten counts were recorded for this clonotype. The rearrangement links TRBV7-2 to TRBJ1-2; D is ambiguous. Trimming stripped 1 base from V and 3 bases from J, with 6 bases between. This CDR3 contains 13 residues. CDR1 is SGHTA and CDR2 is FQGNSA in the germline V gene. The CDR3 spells CASSLVADYGYTF. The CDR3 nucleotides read TGTGCCAGCAGCTTAGTAGCAGACTATGGCTACACCTTC.

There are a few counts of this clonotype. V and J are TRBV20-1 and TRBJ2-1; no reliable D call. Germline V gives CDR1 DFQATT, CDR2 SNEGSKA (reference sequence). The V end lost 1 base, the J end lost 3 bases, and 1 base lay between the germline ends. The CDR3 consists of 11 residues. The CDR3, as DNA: TGCAGTGCTAGAGTCTACAATGAGCAGTTCTTC. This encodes CSARVYNEQFF.

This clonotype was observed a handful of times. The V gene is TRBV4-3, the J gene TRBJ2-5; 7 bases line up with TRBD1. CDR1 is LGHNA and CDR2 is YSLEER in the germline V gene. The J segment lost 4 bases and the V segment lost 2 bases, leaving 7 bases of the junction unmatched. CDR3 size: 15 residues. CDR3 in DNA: TGCGCCAGCAGCCAAACAACAGGGGCGGGAGAGACCCAGTACTTC. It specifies CASSQTTGAGETQYF.

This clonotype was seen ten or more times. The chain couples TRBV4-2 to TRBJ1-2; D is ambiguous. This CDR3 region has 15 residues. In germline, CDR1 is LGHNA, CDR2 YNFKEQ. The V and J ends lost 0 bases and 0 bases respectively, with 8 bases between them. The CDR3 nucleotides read TGTGCCAGCAGCCAAGAAGGCCAGTCTAACTATGGCTACACCTTC. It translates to CASSQEGQSNYGYTF.

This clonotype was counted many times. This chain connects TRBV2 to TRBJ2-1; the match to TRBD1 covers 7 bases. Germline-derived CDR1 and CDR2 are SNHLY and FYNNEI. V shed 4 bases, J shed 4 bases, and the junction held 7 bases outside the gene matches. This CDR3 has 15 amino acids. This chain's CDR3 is CASSVLGGRYNEQFF. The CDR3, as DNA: TGTGCCAGCAGTGTATTAGGGGGCAGATACAATGAGCAGTTCTTC.

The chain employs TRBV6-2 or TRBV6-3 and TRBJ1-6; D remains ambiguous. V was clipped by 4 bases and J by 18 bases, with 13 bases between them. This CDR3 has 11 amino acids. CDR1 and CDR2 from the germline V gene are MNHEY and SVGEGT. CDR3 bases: TGTGCCAGCAGTTCTCGGACTTTTCCCCACTTT. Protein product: CASSSRTFPHF.

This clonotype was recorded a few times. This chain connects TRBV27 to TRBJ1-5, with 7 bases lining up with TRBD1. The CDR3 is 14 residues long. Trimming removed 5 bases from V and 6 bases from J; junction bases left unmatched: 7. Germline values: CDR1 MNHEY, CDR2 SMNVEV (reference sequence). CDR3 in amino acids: CASSTRQGSQPQHF. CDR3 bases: TGTGCCAGCAGTACCCGACAGGGCAGTCAGCCCCAGCATTTT.

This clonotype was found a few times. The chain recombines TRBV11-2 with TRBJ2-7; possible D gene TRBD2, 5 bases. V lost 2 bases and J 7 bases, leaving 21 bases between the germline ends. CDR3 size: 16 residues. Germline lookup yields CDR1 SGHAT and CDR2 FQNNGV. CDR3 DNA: TGTGCCAGCAGCTTATCCTCCGGGAAGTCCTCTGGGGAGCAGTACTTC. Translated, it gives CASSLSSGKSSGEQYF.

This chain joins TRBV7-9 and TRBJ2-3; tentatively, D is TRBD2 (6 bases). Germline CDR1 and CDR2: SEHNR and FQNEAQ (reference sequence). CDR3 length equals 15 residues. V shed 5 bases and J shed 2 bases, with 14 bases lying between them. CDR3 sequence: CASSVISGDTDTQYF. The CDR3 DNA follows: TGTGCCAGCAGCGTTATATCGGGGGACACAGATACGCAGTATTTT.

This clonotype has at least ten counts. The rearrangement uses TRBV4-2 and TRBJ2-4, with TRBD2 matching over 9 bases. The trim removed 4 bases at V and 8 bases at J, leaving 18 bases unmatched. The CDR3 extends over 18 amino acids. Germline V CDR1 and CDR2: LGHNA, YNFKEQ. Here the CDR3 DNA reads TGTGCCAGCAGCCCGCTGCGGGCGGGAGGGATGGGAAGGGACATTCAGTACTTC. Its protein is CASSPLRAGGMGRDIQYF.

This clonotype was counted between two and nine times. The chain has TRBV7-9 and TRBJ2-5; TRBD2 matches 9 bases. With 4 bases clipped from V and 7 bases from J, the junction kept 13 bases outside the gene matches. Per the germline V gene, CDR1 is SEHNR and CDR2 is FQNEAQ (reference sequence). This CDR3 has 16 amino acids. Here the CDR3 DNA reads TGTGCCAGCAGCTCCGGTCCCGGGAGCGGGGGGATGACCCAGTACTTC. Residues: CASSSGPGSGGMTQYF.

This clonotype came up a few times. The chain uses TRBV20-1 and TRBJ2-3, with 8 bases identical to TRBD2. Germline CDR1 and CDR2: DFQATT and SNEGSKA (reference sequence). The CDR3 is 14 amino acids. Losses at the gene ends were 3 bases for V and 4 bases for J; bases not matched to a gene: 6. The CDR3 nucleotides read TGCAGTGCTAGTGGAAGCGGGGGCGCAGATACGCAGTATTTT. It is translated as CSASGSGGADTQYF.

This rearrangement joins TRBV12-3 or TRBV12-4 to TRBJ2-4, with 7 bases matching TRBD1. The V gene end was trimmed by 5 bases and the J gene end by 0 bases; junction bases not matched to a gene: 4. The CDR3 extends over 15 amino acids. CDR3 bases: TGTGCCAGCAGTAACAGGGGTCTAGCCAAAAACATTCAGTACTTC. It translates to CASSNRGLAKNIQYF.

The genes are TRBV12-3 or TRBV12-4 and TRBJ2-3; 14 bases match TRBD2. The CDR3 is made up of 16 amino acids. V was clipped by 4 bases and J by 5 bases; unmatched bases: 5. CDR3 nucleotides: TGTGCCAGCAGTTCGAGGACTAGCGGGAGGAGAGATACGCAGTATTTT. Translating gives CASSSRTSGRRDTQYF.

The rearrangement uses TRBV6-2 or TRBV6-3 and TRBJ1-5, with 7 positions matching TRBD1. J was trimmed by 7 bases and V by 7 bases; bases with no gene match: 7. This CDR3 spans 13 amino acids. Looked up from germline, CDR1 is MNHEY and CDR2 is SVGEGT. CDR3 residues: CASTDRAFQPQHF. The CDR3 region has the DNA TGTGCCAGCACAGACAGGGCCTTCCAGCCCCAGCATTTT.

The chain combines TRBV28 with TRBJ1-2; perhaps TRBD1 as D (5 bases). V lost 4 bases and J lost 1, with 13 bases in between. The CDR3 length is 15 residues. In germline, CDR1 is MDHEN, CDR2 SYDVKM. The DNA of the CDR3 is TGTGCCAGCAGTTCCGGGACGCTTTTTAACTATGGCTACACCTTC. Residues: CASSSGTLFNYGYTF.

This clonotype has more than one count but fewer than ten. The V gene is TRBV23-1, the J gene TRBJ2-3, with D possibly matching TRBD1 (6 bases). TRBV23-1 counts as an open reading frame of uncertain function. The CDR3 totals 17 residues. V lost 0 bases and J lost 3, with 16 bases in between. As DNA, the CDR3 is TGCGCCAGCAGTCAATCGAGGGACATGGAAGTTACAGATACGCAGTATTTT. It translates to CASSQSRDMEVTDTQYF.